Below, 16 T cell receptor beta chains from the same sample are listed, as sequenced in a study of shared clonotypes between healthy human individuals. TCRdb's table, derived via immunoSEQ multiplex PCR, lists solely in-frame clones and lacks some. Among some 740,000 clones listed, 92% were seen once. Naive CD8 cells lacked CD45RO, underwent positive selection for CCR7 and left out terminally differentiated effector memory CD45RA+ cells. Material: naive CD8+ T cells sorted from blood. These receptors all stem from a young man in good health.

This clone was detected ten times or more. The rearrangement uses TRBV27 and TRBJ2-6, with a weak D call TRBD1 (5 bases). This CDR3 is built from 17 residues. V was clipped by 3 bases and J by 0 bases, with 12 bases between them. Germline V gene data show CDR1 as MNHEY and CDR2 as SMNVEV (reference sequence). As DNA, the CDR3 is TGTGCCAGCAGTTTCGACAGAGAAACCTCTGGGGCCAACGTCCTGACTTTC. Amino acid sequence: CASSFDRETSGANVLTF.

The chain combines TRBV27 with TRBJ2-5; the match to TRBD2 covers 14 bases. CDR1 is MNHEY and CDR2 is SMNVEV in the germline V gene (reference sequence). V lost 1 base, J lost 5 bases, and 6 bases stayed unmatched. The CDR3 runs to 17 residues. CDR3 nucleotide sequence: TGTGCCAGCAGTTTATGGGGACTAGCGGGAGAGGGGGAGACCCAGTACTTC. Protein sequence: CASSLWGLAGEGETQYF.

This chain links TRBV7-9 with TRBJ2-1; D unresolved. Looked up from germline, CDR1 is SEHNR and CDR2 is FQNEAQ (reference sequence). Trimming pared 1 base from V and 7 bases from J, leaving 8 bases between. The CDR3 has 13 amino acids. The CDR3 DNA sequence: TGTGCCAGCAGCTTAGGATTGTCGAATGAGCAGTTCTTC. Amino acids: CASSLGLSNEQFF.

The rearrangement links TRBV23-1 to TRBJ2-6; the D is unclear. TRBV23-1 is an ORF for which the function is uncertain. The V gene lost 2 bases and the J gene lost 5 bases, with 16 bases spanning the gap. The CDR3 contains 17 residues. The CDR3 coding sequence is TGCGCCAGCAGTCAACCGGGTCTGACCGATTGGGCCAACGTCCTGACTTTC. Its protein product is CASSQPGLTDWANVLTF.

In the case of this clone: Other DNA sequences from this sample encode an identical CDR3 as well. This sequence joins TRBV7-9 and TRBJ2-7, with D perhaps matching TRBD2 (5 bases). V shed 1 base and J shed 0 bases, with 10 bases lying between them. Germline loops: CDR1 SEHNR, CDR2 FQNEAQ (reference sequence). The CDR3 runs 15 residues. CDR3 protein: CASSLVDSSSYEQYF. CDR3 coding DNA: TGTGCCAGCAGCTTAGTGGACTCGAGCTCCTACGAGCAGTACTTC.

This clone was observed a few times. The CDR3 DNA is TGCGCCAGCAGCCGGGACAGTACCGAAAAACTGTTTTTT. Residues: CASSRDSTEKLFF. The rearrangement joins TRBV4-1 to TRBJ1-4; 7 positions agree with TRBD1. The V segment lost 4 bases and the J segment 8 bases; nucleotides outside the gene matches: 4. Germline lookup yields CDR1 MGHRA and CDR2 YSYEKL. This CDR3 contains 13 residues.

This chain connects TRBV15 to TRBJ2-1, with TRBD2 identical over 13 bases. This CDR3 comprises 16 residues. V lost 3 bases, J lost 6 bases, and 5 bases stayed unmatched. The V gene's germline CDR1 is LNHNV and CDR2 YYDKDF (reference sequence). CDR3 nucleotide sequence: TGTGCCACCAGCAGCAGTCGACTAGCGGGAGGCAATGAGCAGTTCTTC. It is translated as CATSSSRLAGGNEQFF.

Regarding this clone: Different DNA sequences within this sample yield the same CDR3. The chain couples TRBV5-4 to TRBJ2-3; 10 positions match TRBD2. This CDR3 spans 15 amino acids. With 4 bases clipped from V and 3 bases from J, the junction kept 5 bases outside the gene matches. Germline lookup yields CDR1 SGHNT and CDR2 YYREEE (reference sequence). DNA of the CDR3: TGTGCCAGCAGCCTCGGACTAGCGGTTACAGATACGCAGTATTTT. It codes for CASSLGLAVTDTQYF.

The chain uses TRBV5-5 and TRBJ2-3; 12 bases are shared with TRBD2. The V gene end was trimmed by 3 bases and the J gene end by 0 bases; junction bases not matched to a gene: 11. CDR3 length equals 19 residues. Germline loops: CDR1 SGHKS, CDR2 YYEKEE (reference sequence). CDR3 nucleotides: TGTGCCAGCAGCTCGACACTAACTAGCGGGAGGCATAGCACAGATACGCAGTATTTT. Its translation is CASSSTLTSGRHSTDTQYF. The whole variable domain, filled in from reference TRBV5-5 and TRBJ2-3, reads DAGVTQSPTHLIKTRGQQVTLRCSPISGHKSVSWYQQVLGQGPQFIFQYYEKEERGRGNFPDRFSARQFPNYSSELNVNALLLGDSALYLCASSSTLTSGRHSTDTQYFGPGTRLTVL.

The rearrangement links TRBV10-1 to TRBJ2-7; D is unresolved. Trimming removed 0 bases at V and 5 bases at J, with 5 bases between. Germline CDR1 reads WNHNN; CDR2 reads SYGVQD (reference sequence). The CDR3 consists of 12 residues. The CDR3 DNA reads as TGCGCCAGCAGTGAGTCCCGTGACGAGCAGTACTTC. Amino acids: CASSESRDEQYF.

CDR3 nucleotide sequence: TGTGCCAGCAGCTTAGGATACCCCCACCCCTCCTACGAGCAGTACTTC. Translating it yields CASSLGYPHPSYEQYF. The chain combines TRBV7-9 with TRBJ2-7; unclear D gene. Trimming removed 1 base from V and 0 bases from J, with 13 bases in between. In germline, CDR1 is SEHNR, CDR2 FQNEAQ (reference sequence). The CDR3 sequence is 16 residues long.

The gene calls are TRBV7-9 and TRBJ2-3, with 9 bases lining up with TRBD1. V lost 6 bases and J lost 2; bases outside the gene matches: 9. CDR1 SEHNR and CDR2 FQNEAQ come from the germline V gene (reference sequence). There are 16 residues in the CDR3. In nucleotides, the CDR3 is TGTGCCAGCAGTCCCAGACAGGGGGTATACACAGATACGCAGTATTTT. Its protein is CASSPRQGVYTDTQYF.

V usage is TRBV28 and J usage is TRBJ2-2; D gene uncertain. The V end was cut by 3 bases, the J end by 3 bases, with 17 bases between. The CDR3 totals 17 residues. The germline CDR1 and CDR2 sequences are MDHEN and SYDVKM. CDR3: CASSFIVDSPHTGELFF. The CDR3 coding sequence is TGTGCCAGCAGTTTCATAGTAGACTCTCCCCACACCGGGGAGCTGTTTTTT.

This chain links TRBV5-5 with TRBJ2-3; weak D call: TRBD2 (5 bases). Trimming removed 4 bases at V and 12 bases at J, with 12 bases between. CDR3 size: 11 residues. Germline-derived CDR1 and CDR2 are SGHKS and YYEKEE (reference sequence). As DNA, the CDR3 is TGTGCCAGCAGCCTGGACTCTACCCAGTATTTT. Translating it yields CASSLDSTQYF.

The gene calls are TRBV27 and TRBJ2-7; D possibly matches TRBD1 or TRBD2 (5 bases each). V lost 5 bases, J lost 0 bases, and 14 bases lay in between. There are 15 residues in the CDR3. Germline CDR1 is MNHEY and CDR2 is SMNVEV (reference sequence). CDR3 in amino acids: CASSLLGRSSYEQYF. The CDR3 coding sequence is TGTGCCAGCAGTCTCTTGGGACGGAGCTCCTACGAGCAGTACTTC.

Details on this clone: The sample holds other DNA sequences that translate to the same CDR3. The rearrangement uses TRBV27 and TRBJ2-7; no definite D call. CDR1 and CDR2 (germline): MNHEY, SMNVEV (reference sequence). Trimming took 6 bases from V and 0 from J, leaving 9 bases between them. The length of the CDR3 is 13 residues. The CDR3 sequence: CASSRTVSYEQYF. Written as DNA, the CDR3 is TGTGCCAGCAGCCGCACAGTCTCCTACGAGCAGTACTTC.